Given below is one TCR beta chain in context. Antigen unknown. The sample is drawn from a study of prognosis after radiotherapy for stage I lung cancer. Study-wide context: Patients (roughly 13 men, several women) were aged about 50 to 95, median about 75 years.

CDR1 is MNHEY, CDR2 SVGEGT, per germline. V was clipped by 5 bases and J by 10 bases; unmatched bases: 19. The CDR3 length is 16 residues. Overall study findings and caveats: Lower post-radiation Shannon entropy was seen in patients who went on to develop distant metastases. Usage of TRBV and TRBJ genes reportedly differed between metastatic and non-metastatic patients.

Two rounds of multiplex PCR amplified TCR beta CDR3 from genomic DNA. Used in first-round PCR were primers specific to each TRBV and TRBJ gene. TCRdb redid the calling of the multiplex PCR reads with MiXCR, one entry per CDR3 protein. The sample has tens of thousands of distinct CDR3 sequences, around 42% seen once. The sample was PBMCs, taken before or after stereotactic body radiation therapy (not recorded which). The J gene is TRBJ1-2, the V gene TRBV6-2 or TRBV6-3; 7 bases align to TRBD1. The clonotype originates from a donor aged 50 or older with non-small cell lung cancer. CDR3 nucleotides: TGTGCCAGCAGTGAGCCAGGGGGTGTCTTGGACTATTTCTACACCTTC. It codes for CASSEPGGVLDYFYTF.